This T cell receptor beta chain is drawn from a study of Tregs in tolerant kidney transplant recipients (dated by TCRdb to between 2018 and 2021). For context, the study as a whole: Related donors were used in the transplants with nonmyeloablative bone marrow transplantation, and mixed chimerism was transient in the human trials. The study used TCRbeta sequencing to identify donor-specific regulatory T cells before combined kidney and bone marrow transplantation, then tracked those cells after transplant. What the research found in general, with its limitations: The most biologically relevant and donor-specific TCRbeta repertoire appeared to be identified by expanding Tregs with activated donor B cells. PCR primers changed over time for some patients, so nucleotide-level comparison across those patients' samples was not possible. Because the study included only a small number of patients, the results must be confirmed in larger populations and under other immunosuppression protocols. Biological reproducibility was not examined directly, but technical replication error appeared to be minimal. Donor-specific Treg expansion exceeded global Treg expansion in tolerant patients, suggesting antigen-driven rather than nonspecific expansion.

The CDR3 has 11 amino acids, counting the end cysteine and phenylalanine. Of the CDR3's DNA, 24 bases were read; they are in frame from base 1. Based on the germline V gene, the CDR1 and CDR2 sequences are SGHTA and FQGNSA. Deletion took 5 bases off V and 4 bases off J, with a span of 6 bases between the germline ends. For TCRbeta CDR3 sequencing, genomic DNA was extracted from sorted cells using the QIAGEN DNeasy Blood and Tissue Kit. Through immunoSEQ, high-throughput TCRbeta CDR3 sequencing was done commercially, including PCR amplification with internal controls and bias correction. The paper's processing steps were these. A unique productive TCRbeta sequence was defined by the CDR3 nucleotide sequence when primers matched, and otherwise by the CDR3 amino acid sequence together with the Vbeta and Jbeta genes. As a correction for sorting error, sequences shared between sorted populations at a frequency ratio of 2:1 or less were discarded, and the remaining shared sequences were assigned to the higher population. Sequences were defined as donor-reactive when expanded at least 5-fold in CFSE-low cells versus unstimulated cells and present at a frequency of at least 0.01% in CFSE-low cells. Jensen-Shannon divergence calculated on the top 100 TCRbeta sequences ranked by frequency was used to measure repertoire divergence. For samples with multiple sequencing runs, sorting error was corrected in each run separately before the runs were combined. TCRdb provides this immuneACCESS table in a form limited to in-frame rearrangements. Some clones are lacking; in checked studies, under half of them reflect an unresolved V gene, and why the rest are absent is not known. V and J calls and clone size are as listed in that table; D and trimming were resolved from the DNA. The sample's table covers about 48,000 clones. The ten most abundant clones make up around 0.8% of the sample.

The label giving this sample's time point can be read as: blood sample drawn before combined kidney and bone marrow transplant. Unstimulated Tregs (CD4+CD25+CD127-), CD4+ non-Tregs (CD4+CD25-), CD4 and CD8 cells were FACS-sorted from thawed PBMCs. The patients were a few recipients of combined kidney and bone marrow transplants from the ITN036ST trial, and samples were available only from these trial subjects. Healthy control blood was processed to PBMCs with a Ficoll density gradient and then cryopreserved, whereas patient PBMCs were collected both before and after transplant. Of note for this clone: Its antigen is unknown. The read gets to within 3 residues of the CDR3 end, and the germline J gene fills in the rest.

The specimen comprised CD4+ T cells from blood, sampled before the transplant. The TCR was taken from a human donor who received a combined kidney and bone marrow transplant. The V and J segments used are TRBV7-2 and TRBJ2-7, with TRBD2 perhaps the D gene, on 5 matching bases. CDR3 region: CASSPGYEQYF. The sequenced CDR3 bases are TGTGCCAGCAGCCCGGGGTACGAG.